This TCR beta chain was sequenced for a study of T cell responses to AZD1222 COVID-19 vaccine. Method: immunoSEQ multiplex PCR; TCRdb's copy keeps in-frame clones and lacks some. The sample lists 110,000 to 150,000 clones, approximately 91% seen once, with about 4.8% in the top ten. With 0 bases removed from V and 7 bases from J, the gap between germline ends came to 10 bases. The CDR3 length is 13 residues. CDR1 is SGHRS, CDR2 YFSETQ, per germline. The TCR sequence derives from an adult in good health. The rearrangement links TRBV5-1 to TRBJ2-5; D unclear. The sequencing used peripheral blood, collected on day 0 of AZD1222 vaccination. The CDR3 loop is CASSLVGSPTQYF. CDR3 coding DNA: TGCGCCAGCAGCTTGGTGGGTTCCCCGACCCAGTACTTC.